The rows below give T cell receptor beta chains drawn from one sample of a study of shared clonotypes between healthy human individuals. Sequencing used immunoSEQ multiplex PCR; TCRdb keeps in-frame clones, though not all of them. This sample has around 2,100,000 clones, with approximately 95% found just once. The sequenced sample was naive CD8+ T cells sorted from blood. The receptors originated from a man aged 18 to 29 in good health. Each CDR3 is given with its conserved first and last residue. Each record gives: J gene, D gene, V gene, CDR3 length, clone size, CDR3 protein, CDR3 DNA. D genes are given only for firm matches. Part of the rows lack a size; the others show once, few, many or a class for expanded clones.

J gene: TRBJ2-4; D gene: .; V gene: TRBV30; CDR3 length: 14; clone size: .; CDR3 protein: CAWSVMDPGDIQYF; CDR3 DNA: TGTGCCTGGAGTGTAATGGACCCAGGAGACATTCAGTACTTC
J gene: TRBJ2-7; D gene: .; V gene: TRBV29-1; CDR3 length: 10; clone size: .; CDR3 protein: CSVADYEQYF; CDR3 DNA: TGCAGCGTTGCGGACTACGAGCAGTACTTC
J gene: TRBJ1-2; D gene: .; V gene: TRBV6-5; CDR3 length: 16; clone size: .; CDR3 protein: CASSYTLDSLPYGYTF; CDR3 DNA: TGTGCCAGCAGTTACACCCTGGACAGCTTGCCCTATGGCTACACCTTC
J gene: TRBJ2-1; D gene: .; V gene: TRBV27; CDR3 length: 13; clone size: .; CDR3 protein: CASSPGAYNEQFF; CDR3 DNA: TGTGCCAGCAGTCCAGGCGCTTACAATGAGCAGTTCTTC
J gene: TRBJ2-7; D gene: .; V gene: TRBV4-1; CDR3 length: 13; clone size: .; CDR3 protein: CASSHKTEYEQYF; CDR3 DNA: TGCGCCAGCAGCCATAAAACGGAGTACGAGCAGTACTTC
J gene: TRBJ1-2; D gene: TRBD1; V gene: TRBV9; CDR3 length: 16; clone size: once; CDR3 protein: CASSVVSAGGHYGYTF; CDR3 DNA: TGTGCCAGCAGCGTAGTGTCGGCAGGGGGACACTATGGCTACACCTTC
J gene: TRBJ1-1; D gene: .; V gene: TRBV7-9; CDR3 length: 14; clone size: .; CDR3 protein: CASSWVPVNTEAFF; CDR3 DNA: TGTGCCAGCAGCTGGGTTCCGGTGAACACTGAAGCTTTCTTT
J gene: TRBJ1-1; D gene: .; V gene: TRBV27; CDR3 length: 14; clone size: .; CDR3 protein: CASSLRHGGTEAFF; CDR3 DNA: TGTGCCAGCAGTTTACGTCACGGGGGCACTGAAGCTTTCTTT
J gene: TRBJ1-1; D gene: TRBD1; V gene: TRBV16; CDR3 length: 14; clone size: .; CDR3 protein: CASSRPARGPEAFF; CDR3 DNA: TGTGCCAGCAGCCGACCTGCGAGGGGGCCTGAAGCTTTCTTT
J gene: TRBJ1-2; D gene: .; V gene: TRBV6-1; CDR3 length: 14; clone size: .; CDR3 protein: CASSLKVANYGYTF; CDR3 DNA: TGTGCCAGCAGCCTGAAGGTAGCTAACTATGGCTACACCTTC
J gene: TRBJ2-1; D gene: .; V gene: TRBV7-2; CDR3 length: 15; clone size: .; CDR3 protein: CASSLEGGLYNEQFF; CDR3 DNA: TGTGCCAGCAGCTTAGAGGGGGGCCTATACAATGAGCAGTTCTTC
J gene: TRBJ2-3; D gene: .; V gene: TRBV5-6; CDR3 length: 18; clone size: .; CDR3 protein: CASSLVWSGELSTDTQYF; CDR3 DNA: TGTGCCAGCAGCTTGGTTTGGTCAGGGGAACTTAGCACAGATACGCAGTATTTT
J gene: TRBJ1-2; D gene: TRBD1; V gene: TRBV2; CDR3 length: 15; clone size: .; CDR3 protein: CASSEVGTGPYGYTF; CDR3 DNA: TGTGCCAGCAGTGAAGTGGGGACAGGCCCCTATGGCTACACCTTC
J gene: TRBJ2-7; D gene: .; V gene: TRBV4-3; CDR3 length: 15; clone size: .; CDR3 protein: CASSQDSSASYEQYF; CDR3 DNA: TGCGCCAGCAGCCAAGATAGTTCCGCGAGCTACGAGCAGTACTTC
J gene: TRBJ1-1; D gene: .; V gene: TRBV6-5; CDR3 length: 15; clone size: .; CDR3 protein: CASSLSGGANTEAFF; CDR3 DNA: TGTGCCAGCAGTCTCTCCGGGGGGGCGAATACTGAAGCTTTCTTT
J gene: TRBJ1-2; D gene: .; V gene: TRBV7-9; CDR3 length: 13; clone size: .; CDR3 protein: CASSHPTGSGYTF; CDR3 DNA: TGTGCCAGCAGCCACCCTACAGGGTCCGGCTACACCTTC
J gene: TRBJ2-7; D gene: TRBD2; V gene: TRBV2; CDR3 length: 16; clone size: .; CDR3 protein: CASSEVIAGGSYEQYF; CDR3 DNA: TGTGCCAGCAGTGAAGTGATAGCGGGGGGTTCCTACGAGCAGTACTTC
J gene: TRBJ2-5; D gene: .; V gene: TRBV5-5; CDR3 length: 17; clone size: once; CDR3 protein: CASSLSEIGPKTETQYF; CDR3 DNA: TGTGCCAGCAGCTTGAGTGAAATCGGGCCTAAAACGGAGACCCAGTACTTC
J gene: TRBJ2-2; D gene: .; V gene: TRBV6-1; CDR3 length: 13; clone size: .; CDR3 protein: CASSESGRGELFF; CDR3 DNA: TGTGCCAGCAGTGAATCGGGTCGCGGGGAGCTGTTTTTT
J gene: TRBJ2-2; D gene: .; V gene: TRBV6-5; CDR3 length: 14; clone size: .; CDR3 protein: CASSYSEGTGELFF; CDR3 DNA: TGTGCCAGCAGTTACTCGGAGGGGACCGGGGAGCTGTTTTTT
J gene: TRBJ2-2; D gene: .; V gene: TRBV6-1; CDR3 length: 16; clone size: .; CDR3 protein: CASSELVAAVTGELFF; CDR3 DNA: TGTGCCAGCAGTGAACTAGTGGCGGCGGTCACCGGGGAGCTGTTTTTT
J gene: TRBJ2-3; D gene: .; V gene: TRBV15; CDR3 length: 15; clone size: .; CDR3 protein: CATSSLMGAEDTQYF; CDR3 DNA: TGTGCCACCAGCAGTCTTATGGGGGCAGAAGATACGCAGTATTTT
J gene: TRBJ2-3; D gene: .; V gene: TRBV4-1; CDR3 length: 14; clone size: .; CDR3 protein: CASSLRLGSDTQYF; CDR3 DNA: TGCGCCAGCAGCTTGAGACTGGGATCAGATACGCAGTATTTT
J gene: TRBJ1-5; D gene: .; V gene: TRBV7-8; CDR3 length: 15; clone size: once; CDR3 protein: CASSLAVGPNQPQHF; CDR3 DNA: TGTGCCAGCAGCTTAGCGGTAGGTCCCAATCAGCCCCAGCATTTT
J gene: TRBJ2-1; D gene: .; V gene: TRBV12-5; CDR3 length: 22; clone size: .; CDR3 protein: CASGGFRDRGMTSGPIYNEQFF; CDR3 DNA: TGTGCTAGTGGTGGATTCCGGGACAGGGGTATGACTAGCGGGCCGATTTACAATGAGCAGTTCTTC
J gene: TRBJ2-3; D gene: TRBD2; V gene: TRBV4-1; CDR3 length: 15; clone size: .; CDR3 protein: CASSLRLAPTDTQYF; CDR3 DNA: TGCGCCAGCAGCCTCCGACTAGCCCCCACAGATACGCAGTATTTT
J gene: TRBJ2-7; D gene: TRBD2; V gene: TRBV15; CDR3 length: 16; clone size: .; CDR3 protein: CATSGGTSGRSKEQYF; CDR3 DNA: TGTGCCACCAGCGGGGGGACTAGCGGGAGAAGCAAGGAGCAGTACTTC
J gene: TRBJ2-7; D gene: .; V gene: TRBV4-1; CDR3 length: 14; clone size: .; CDR3 protein: CASSQEAGIYEQYF; CDR3 DNA: TGCGCCAGCAGCCAAGAGGCAGGAATCTACGAGCAGTACTTC
J gene: TRBJ2-2; D gene: TRBD1; V gene: TRBV9; CDR3 length: 14; clone size: .; CDR3 protein: CASRGDRGGAELFF; CDR3 DNA: TGTGCCAGCAGGGGGGACAGGGGTGGAGCGGAGCTGTTTTTT
J gene: TRBJ1-4; D gene: TRBD1; V gene: TRBV9; CDR3 length: 14; clone size: .; CDR3 protein: CASSTGQGSEKLFF; CDR3 DNA: TGTGCCAGCAGCACGGGACAGGGAAGTGAAAAACTGTTTTTT
J gene: TRBJ2-4; D gene: TRBD1; V gene: TRBV30; CDR3 length: 14; clone size: .; CDR3 protein: CAWGDRGSKNIQYF; CDR3 DNA: TGTGCCTGGGGGGACAGGGGATCCAAAAACATTCAGTACTTC
J gene: TRBJ1-2; D gene: .; V gene: TRBV9; CDR3 length: 14; clone size: .; CDR3 protein: CASSVVQPEYGYTF; CDR3 DNA: TGTGCCAGCAGCGTAGTCCAACCAGAGTATGGCTACACCTTC
J gene: TRBJ2-2; D gene: TRBD1; V gene: TRBV5-1; CDR3 length: 17; clone size: .; CDR3 protein: CASSLNPGQGGAGELFF; CDR3 DNA: TGCGCCAGCAGCTTGAACCCGGGACAGGGAGGGGCCGGGGAGCTGTTTTTT
J gene: TRBJ2-7; D gene: TRBD2; V gene: TRBV27; CDR3 length: 15; clone size: .; CDR3 protein: CASSPFRGVSYEQYF; CDR3 DNA: TGTGCCAGCAGTCCCTTCCGGGGGGTCTCCTACGAGCAGTACTTC
J gene: TRBJ2-5; D gene: .; V gene: TRBV13; CDR3 length: 13; clone size: .; CDR3 protein: CASSPGGRETQYF; CDR3 DNA: TGTGCCAGCAGCCCAGGGGGGAGAGAGACCCAGTACTTC
J gene: TRBJ2-1; D gene: .; V gene: TRBV27; CDR3 length: 13; clone size: once; CDR3 protein: CASSLMTSNEQFF; CDR3 DNA: TGTGCCAGCAGTTTAATGACTAGCAATGAGCAGTTCTTC
J gene: TRBJ1-4; D gene: .; V gene: TRBV7-9; CDR3 length: 14; clone size: .; CDR3 protein: CATGGSSTAEKLFF; CDR3 DNA: TGTGCCACTGGTGGGTCTTCGACAGCTGAAAAACTGTTTTTT
J gene: TRBJ2-1; D gene: TRBD2; V gene: TRBV5-6; CDR3 length: 15; clone size: .; CDR3 protein: CASSLSGSIYDEQFF; CDR3 DNA: TGTGCCAGCAGCTTGAGCGGGAGTATTTATGATGAGCAGTTCTTC
J gene: TRBJ2-2; D gene: .; V gene: TRBV7-9; CDR3 length: 13; clone size: .; CDR3 protein: CASSTGGAGELFF; CDR3 DNA: TGTGCCAGCAGCACTGGAGGTGCCGGGGAGCTGTTTTTT
J gene: TRBJ2-7; D gene: .; V gene: TRBV2; CDR3 length: 14; clone size: .; CDR3 protein: CASSDWRVSYEQYF; CDR3 DNA: TGTGCCAGCAGTGATTGGCGGGTCTCCTACGAGCAGTACTTC
J gene: TRBJ2-1; D gene: .; V gene: TRBV4-1; CDR3 length: 12; clone size: .; CDR3 protein: CASSQNRYEQFF; CDR3 DNA: TGCGCCAGCAGCCAAAATCGGTATGAGCAGTTCTTC
J gene: TRBJ2-7; D gene: TRBD2; V gene: TRBV27; CDR3 length: 16; clone size: once; CDR3 protein: CASSPLLAGVSYEQYF; CDR3 DNA: TGTGCCAGCAGTCCACTCTTAGCGGGAGTCTCCTACGAGCAGTACTTC